This is a list of T cell receptor beta chains from one sample in a study of blood T cells in healthy people across ages. Via MiXCR, TCRdb re-called the 5' RACE reads, giving one row per CDR3 protein. The data contain about 620,000 distinct CDR3 sequences, 20% to 25% of them singletons. Sequenced: blood. The receptors come from a man between 65 and 85 years old in good health. Each CDR3 is given with its conserved first and last residue. The D gene is left open where the match is weak.

CDR3 protein	J gene	D gene	V gene
CASSRRGGSNQPQHF	TRBJ1-5	-	TRBV12-3/TRBV12-4
CASRDRGLRETQYF	TRBJ2-5	TRBD1	TRBV6-2/TRBV6-3
CASSIPRLHTQYF	TRBJ2-3	-	TRBV7-2
CASSQPGGGGSFSGDTQYF	TRBJ2-3	-	TRBV6-2/TRBV6-3
CASSIEEGLGNEQFF	TRBJ2-1	-	TRBV19
CASRPGGSNYGYTF	TRBJ1-2	-	TRBV27
CASSISRGGYGYTF	TRBJ1-2	-	TRBV7-2
CASSLGRDQYF	TRBJ2-5	-	TRBV7-2
CSASGLAGLSYNEQFF	TRBJ2-1	TRBD2	TRBV20-1
CASSPGSYTDTQYF	TRBJ2-3	-	TRBV7-2
CASSEGLNQETQYF	TRBJ2-5	-	TRBV3-1
CSVGALQGAYNEQFF	TRBJ2-1	TRBD1	TRBV29-1
CASSGGPLNTEAFF	TRBJ1-1	-	TRBV5-1
CASSSSLHYEQYF	TRBJ2-7	-	TRBV7-2
CASSIGDLSNEQFF	TRBJ2-1	-	TRBV19
CASSGGEGYGYTF	TRBJ1-2	-	TRBV9
CASSSSSDRYSNQPQHF	TRBJ1-5	-	TRBV28
CASSPGGSALPYGYTF	TRBJ1-2	TRBD1	TRBV7-9
CASSSGRSAEKLFF	TRBJ1-4	-	TRBV5-5
CAISESEPTKIKAFF	TRBJ1-1	-	TRBV10-3
CSARMGQGNIQYF	TRBJ2-4	TRBD1	TRBV29-1
CASSFGMGQKLFF	TRBJ1-4	TRBD1	TRBV5-8
CASSQGMGAMVGNTIYF	TRBJ1-3	-	TRBV3-1
CASSELGPRTGNEQFF	TRBJ2-1	-	TRBV2
CASSKDGTYEQYF	TRBJ2-7	-	TRBV7-2
CASSLDLAGLETQYF	TRBJ2-5	TRBD2	TRBV5-1
CATSGGDNIQYF	TRBJ2-4	-	TRBV24-1
CASSLQQGPGSPLHF	TRBJ1-6	-	TRBV5-1
CASRLGTVYTGELFF	TRBJ2-2	TRBD1	TRBV5-5
CSARGWGLADSYNEQFF	TRBJ2-1	TRBD2	TRBV20-1
CASIPGFNTYLGQYF	TRBJ2-7	-	TRBV7-8
CASSFSGSIYNEQFF	TRBJ2-1	TRBD2	TRBV5-6
CASSFSTGANVLTF	TRBJ2-6	-	TRBV7-2
CSALEGGSYGYTF	TRBJ1-2	-	TRBV20-1
CSARALAGGKGPYNEQFF	-	TRBD2	TRBV20-1
CSARKGAMNTEAFF	TRBJ1-1	TRBD1	TRBV20-1
CASSGDRGRADTQYF	TRBJ2-3	TRBD1	TRBV7-2
CAWSVLGGETQYF	TRBJ2-5	-	TRBV30
CAWSVTSGYEQYF	TRBJ2-7	TRBD2	TRBV30
CASSPRGTSGRARIYNEQFF	-	TRBD2	TRBV11-1
CASSISLPGAKNIQYF	TRBJ2-4	-	TRBV19
CASSPPPGEGLVTGELFF	TRBJ2-2	TRBD2	TRBV6-1
CASSLGMQETQYF	TRBJ2-5	-	TRBV7-2
CSARELDTGELFF	TRBJ2-2	-	TRBV20-1
CASSEPTSVYNEQFF	TRBJ2-1	TRBD2	TRBV2
CASSLTGTDNYGYTF	TRBJ1-2	TRBD1	TRBV13